Following are 3 T cell receptor beta chains from one sample sequenced in a study of blood T cells in healthy people across ages. Sample-barcoded 5' priming and a J-beta primer mix drove a second PCR of about 7 to 12 cycles. TCRdb recomputed calls from the 5' RACE reads with MiXCR, one row per CDR3 protein. The table lists some 700,000 distinct CDR3 sequences, approximately 43% of them singletons. Material: blood. The receptors stem from a woman aged 55-69 years in good health.

CDR3 DNA: TGTGCCATCTCCGAAGACTCCCCGGGTGGCTACACCTTC. As protein: CAISEDSPGGYTF. The V and J genes are TRBV10-3 and TRBJ1-2; D is undetermined. CDR1 is ENHRY, CDR2 SYGVKD, per germline. V was pared by 8 bases and J by 7 bases, with 17 bases between. The CDR3 length is 13 residues.

This clonotype appeared a few times. The rearrangement uses TRBV14 and TRBJ1-1; D unresolved. Per the germline V gene, CDR1 is SGHDN and CDR2 is FVKESK. The V gene lost 1 base and the J gene lost 4 bases, with 7 bases spanning the gap. The CDR3 loop spans 13 amino acids. CDR3 sequence reads: CASSQVFTTEAFF. Here the CDR3 DNA reads TGTGCCAGCAGCCAAGTTTTTACCACTGAAGCTTTCTTT. Filled out from reference TRBV14 and TRBJ1-1, the complete variable domain reads EAGVTQFPSHSVIEKGQTVTLRCDPISGHDNLYWYRRVMGKEIKFLLHFVKESKQDESGMPNNRFLAERTGGTYSTLKVQPAELEDSGVYFCASSQVFTTEAFFGQGTRLTVV.

CDR3 sequence reads: CASSQGLAEHENEQFF. The DNA for the CDR3 is TGTGCCAGCAGCCAAGGACTAGCGGAACATGAGAATGAGCAGTTCTTC. The chain employs TRBV3-1 and TRBJ2-1; 9 bases match TRBD2. Germline lookup yields CDR1 LGHDT and CDR2 YNNKEL (reference sequence). The CDR3 contains 16 residues. Trimming took 1 base from V and 7 from J; bases not matched to a gene: 8.